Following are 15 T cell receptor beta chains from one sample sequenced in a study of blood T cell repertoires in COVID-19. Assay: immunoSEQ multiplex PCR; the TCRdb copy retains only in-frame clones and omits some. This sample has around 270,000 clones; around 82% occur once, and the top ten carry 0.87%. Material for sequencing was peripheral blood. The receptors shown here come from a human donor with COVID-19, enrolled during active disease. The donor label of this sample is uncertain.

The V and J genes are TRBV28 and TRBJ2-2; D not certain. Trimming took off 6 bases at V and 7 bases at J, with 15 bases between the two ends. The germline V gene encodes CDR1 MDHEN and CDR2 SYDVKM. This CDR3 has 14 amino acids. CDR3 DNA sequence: TGTGCCAGCAGCACACAGAGCCCGAGCGGGGAGCTGTTTTTT. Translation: CASSTQSPSGELFF. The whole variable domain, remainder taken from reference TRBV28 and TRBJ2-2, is DVKVTQSSRYLVKRTGEKVFLECVQDMDHENMFWYRQDPGLGLRLIYFSYDVKMKEKGDIPEGYSVSREKKERFSLILESASTNQTSMYLCASSTQSPSGELFFGEGSRLTVL.

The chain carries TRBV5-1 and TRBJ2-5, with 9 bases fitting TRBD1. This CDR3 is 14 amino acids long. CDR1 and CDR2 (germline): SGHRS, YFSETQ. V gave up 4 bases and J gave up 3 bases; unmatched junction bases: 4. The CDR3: CASSGTGLKETQYF. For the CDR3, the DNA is TGCGCCAGCAGCGGGACAGGGTTAAAAGAGACCCAGTACTTC.

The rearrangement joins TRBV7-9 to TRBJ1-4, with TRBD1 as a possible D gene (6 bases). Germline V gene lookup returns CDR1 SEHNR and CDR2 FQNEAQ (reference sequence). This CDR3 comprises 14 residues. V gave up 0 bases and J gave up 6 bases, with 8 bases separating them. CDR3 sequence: CASSLARGDEKLFF. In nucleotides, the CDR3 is TGTGCCAGCAGCTTAGCCAGGGGAGATGAAAAACTGTTTTTT.

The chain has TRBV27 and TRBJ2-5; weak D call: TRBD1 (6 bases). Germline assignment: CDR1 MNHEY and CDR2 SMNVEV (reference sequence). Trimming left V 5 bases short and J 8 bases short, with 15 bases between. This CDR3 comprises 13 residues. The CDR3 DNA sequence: TGTGCCAGCAGTCTAAACCGACAGGCCACCCAGTACTTC. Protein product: CASSLNRQATQYF.

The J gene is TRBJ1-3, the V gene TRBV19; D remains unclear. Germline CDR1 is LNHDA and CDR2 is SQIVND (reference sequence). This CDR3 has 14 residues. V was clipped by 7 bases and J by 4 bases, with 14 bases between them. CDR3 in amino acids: CASTLERVGNTIYF. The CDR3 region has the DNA TGTGCCAGTACCCTGGAGAGGGTCGGAAACACCATATATTTT.

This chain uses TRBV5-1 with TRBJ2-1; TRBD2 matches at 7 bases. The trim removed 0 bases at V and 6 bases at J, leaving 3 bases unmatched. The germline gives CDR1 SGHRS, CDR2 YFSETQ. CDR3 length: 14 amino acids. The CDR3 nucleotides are TGCGCCAGCAGCTTGGAGGTAGCGGGCAATGAGCAGTTCTTC. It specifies CASSLEVAGNEQFF.

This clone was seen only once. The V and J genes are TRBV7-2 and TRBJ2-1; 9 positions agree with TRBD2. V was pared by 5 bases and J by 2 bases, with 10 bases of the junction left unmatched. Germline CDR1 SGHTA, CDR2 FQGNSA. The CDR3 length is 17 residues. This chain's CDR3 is CASSPYSGSGTYNEQFF. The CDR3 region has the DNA TGTGCCAGCAGCCCCTATAGCGGGAGTGGGACCTACAATGAGCAGTTCTTC.

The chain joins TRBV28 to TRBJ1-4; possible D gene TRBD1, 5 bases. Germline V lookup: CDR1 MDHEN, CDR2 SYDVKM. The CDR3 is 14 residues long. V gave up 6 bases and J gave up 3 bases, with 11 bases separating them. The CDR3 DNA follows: TGTGCCAGCAGGGTCGACAGCCCTAATGAAAAACTGTTTTTT. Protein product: CASRVDSPNEKLFF.

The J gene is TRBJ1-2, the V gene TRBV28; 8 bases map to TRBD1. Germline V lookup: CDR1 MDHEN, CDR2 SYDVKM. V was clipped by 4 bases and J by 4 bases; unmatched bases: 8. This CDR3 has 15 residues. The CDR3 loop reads CASSSSGGVVYGYTF. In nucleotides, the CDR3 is TGTGCCAGCAGTTCCTCAGGGGGCGTTGTCTATGGCTACACCTTC.

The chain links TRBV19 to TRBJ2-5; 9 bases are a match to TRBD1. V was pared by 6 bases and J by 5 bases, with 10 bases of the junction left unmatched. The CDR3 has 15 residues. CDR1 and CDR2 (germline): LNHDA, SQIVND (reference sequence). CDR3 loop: CASRDPGQGDETQYF. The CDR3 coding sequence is TGTGCCAGTAGGGACCCGGGACAGGGAGATGAGACCCAGTACTTC.

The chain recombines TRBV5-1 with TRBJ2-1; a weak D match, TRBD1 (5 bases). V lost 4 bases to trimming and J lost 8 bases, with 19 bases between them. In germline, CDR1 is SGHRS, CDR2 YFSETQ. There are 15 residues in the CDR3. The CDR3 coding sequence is TGCGCCAGCAGCCCTGCCGACAGCTTTGGTTATGAGCAGTTCTTC. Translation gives CASSPADSFGYEQFF. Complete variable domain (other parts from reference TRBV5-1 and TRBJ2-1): KAGVTQTPRYLIKTRGQQVTLSCSPISGHRSVSWYQQTPGQGLQFLFEYFSETQRNKGNFPGRFSGRQFSNSRSEMNVSTLELGDSALYLCASSPADSFGYEQFFGPGTRLTVL.

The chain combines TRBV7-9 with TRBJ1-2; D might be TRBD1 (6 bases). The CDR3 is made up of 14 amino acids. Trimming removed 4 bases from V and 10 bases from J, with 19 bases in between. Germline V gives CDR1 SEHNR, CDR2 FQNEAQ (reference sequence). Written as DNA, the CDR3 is TGTGCCAGCAGCTCCAATATCGAGGGACACCCCTACACCTTC. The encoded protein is CASSSNIEGHPYTF.

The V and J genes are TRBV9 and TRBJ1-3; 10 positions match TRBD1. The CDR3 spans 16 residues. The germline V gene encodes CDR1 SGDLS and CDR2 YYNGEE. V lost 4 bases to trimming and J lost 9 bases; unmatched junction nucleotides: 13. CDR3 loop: CASSPRSGTGEATIYF. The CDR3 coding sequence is TGTGCCAGCAGCCCCCGGTCCGGGACAGGGGAGGCCACCATATATTTT.

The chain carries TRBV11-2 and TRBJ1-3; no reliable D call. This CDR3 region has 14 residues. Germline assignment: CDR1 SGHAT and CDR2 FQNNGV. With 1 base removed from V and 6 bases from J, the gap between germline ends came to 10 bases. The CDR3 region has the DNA TGTGCCAGCAGCTTAGGAGTTACCGAAAACACCATATATTTT. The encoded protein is CASSLGVTENTIYF.

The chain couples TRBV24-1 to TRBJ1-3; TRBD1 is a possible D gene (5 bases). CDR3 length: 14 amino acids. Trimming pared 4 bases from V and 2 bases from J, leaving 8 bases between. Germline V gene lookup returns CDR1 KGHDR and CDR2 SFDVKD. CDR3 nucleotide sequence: TGTGCCACCAGTGACCCCAGGGCTGGAAACACCATATATTTT. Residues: CATSDPRAGNTIYF.